The 27 T cell receptor beta chains reported below all come from one sample, sequenced in a study of Graves' ophthalmopathy and Graves' hyperthyroidism. Amplified material comprised TCR beta CDR3 regions derived from RNA transcripts. HTBI primers were employed in first-round RT-PCR, then a second-round multiplex PCR followed. TCRdb ran MiXCR on the multiplex PCR reads and lists one entry per CDR3 protein. This table holds around 1,000,000 distinct CDR3 sequences, roughly two fifths found once. Specimen: peripheral blood or thyroid tissue (not recorded which). These receptors all stem from an adult man with Graves' hyperthyroidism.

This clonotype was picked up a small number of times. The DNA of the CDR3 is TGCAGTGCTAGAGATCGCGGGACAGGGAAAAACGAGCAGTACTTC. Translating it yields CSARDRGTGKNEQYF. The V gene is TRBV20-1, the J gene TRBJ2-7, with 9 bases aligning to TRBD1. Germline-derived CDR1 and CDR2 are DFQATT and SNEGSKA (reference sequence). J was trimmed by 5 bases and V by 0 bases; bases with no gene match: 8. The CDR3 spans 15 residues.

This clonotype was detected ten times or more. The chain joins TRBV12-3 or TRBV12-4 to TRBJ1-4; the D gene is possibly TRBD1 (6 bases). Trimming left V 4 bases short and J 10 bases short, with 16 bases between. The CDR3 spans 14 residues. CDR3 in amino acids: CASSSTGSLGKLFF. DNA for the CDR3: TGTGCCAGCAGTTCAACAGGGAGTTTGGGAAAACTGTTTTTT.

This rearrangement joins TRBV19 to TRBJ1-6; D remains ambiguous. Germline V gene sequence: CDR1 LNHDA, CDR2 SQIVND (reference sequence). Trimming cost V 9 bases and J 5 bases, with 14 bases left between them. The CDR3 totals 14 residues. The CDR3 loop reads CASRQTSNNSPLHF. CDR3 in DNA: TGTGCCAGCCGCCAGACAAGCAATAATTCACCCCTCCACTTT.

In this sample, this clonotype turned up many times. CDR3 DNA sequence: TGCAGTGCTAGGGAGGTCTCTGGGGCCAACGTCCTGACTTTC. Translation: CSAREVSGANVLTF. J is TRBJ2-6 and V is TRBV20-1; D might be TRBD2 (5 bases). Germline CDR1 is DFQATT and CDR2 is SNEGSKA (reference sequence). The CDR3 is 14 residues long. The V end lost 3 bases, the J end lost 0 bases, and 6 bases lay between the germline ends.

V gene TRBV2 combines with J gene TRBJ1-5; D is undetermined. Germline lookup yields CDR1 SNHLY and CDR2 FYNNEI. V was pared by 5 bases and J by 11 bases, with 13 bases between. The CDR3 runs 12 residues. The CDR3 nucleotides read TGTGCCAGCAGTAGCGGGAGCCAGACCCAGCATTTT. It specifies CASSSGSQTQHF.

CDR3 coding DNA: TGCAGTGCTAGAGATACCCCAAGGGGGGCGAACACTGAAGCTTTCTTT. It codes for CSARDTPRGANTEAFF. The J gene is TRBJ1-1, the V gene TRBV20-1; TRBD1 might be the D (6 bases). The V gene's germline CDR1 is DFQATT and CDR2 SNEGSKA (reference sequence). This CDR3 has 16 amino acids. V was shortened by 0 bases and J by 1 base, with 15 bases between the two germline ends.

This chain connects TRBV7-8 to TRBJ2-2; TRBD2 matches 14 bases. CDR1 is SGHVS and CDR2 is FQNEAQ in the germline V gene. The CDR3 contains 17 residues. Trimming at V came to 5 bases and at J to 1 base, leaving 3 bases not matched to a gene. CDR3 sequence reads: CASSPGLAGENTGELFF. CDR3 nucleotides: TGTGCCAGCAGCCCGGGACTAGCGGGGGAGAACACCGGGGAGCTGTTTTTT.

V usage is TRBV7-9 and J usage is TRBJ2-5, with D unresolved. CDR1 is SEHNR, CDR2 FQNEAQ, per germline (reference sequence). V lost 8 bases, J lost 2 bases, and 21 bases lay in between. The length of the CDR3 is 16 residues. CDR3 in amino acids: CASSPRRTKTQETQYF. DNA of the CDR3: TGTGCCAGCTCACCACGGCGCACGAAGACTCAAGAGACCCAGTACTTC.

This clonotype occurred many times. The V and J genes are TRBV7-9 and TRBJ2-7; D gene uncertain. Looked up from germline, CDR1 is SEHNR and CDR2 is FQNEAQ (reference sequence). V gave up 1 base and J gave up 0 bases, with 16 bases separating them. The CDR3 has 17 amino acids. CDR3 sequence reads: CASSLVPSRFSSYEQYF. CDR3 sequence (DNA): TGTGCCAGCAGCTTAGTCCCATCCCGGTTTAGCTCCTACGAGCAGTACTTC. Complete variable domain (other parts from reference TRBV7-9 and TRBJ2-7): DTGVSQNPRHKITKRGQNVTFRCDPISEHNRLYWYRQTLGQGPEFLTYFQNEAQLEKSRLLSDRFSAERPKGSFSTLEIQRTEQGDSAMYLCASSLVPSRFSSYEQYFGPGTRLTVT.

In the case of this clonotype: One end of the junction varies from germline; a read error may be responsible. This chain joins TRBV10-2 and TRBJ1-3; D unresolved. CDR1 is WSHSY, CDR2 SAAADI, per germline. This CDR3 contains 16 residues. The CDR3 region has the DNA TGTGCCAGCAGCAAAAGACGGACTCTGGGCGGAAACACCATATATTTT. This gives the protein CASSKRRTLGGNTIYF.

The rearrangement links TRBV25-1 to TRBJ2-7, with D possibly being TRBD1 (6 bases). V was trimmed by 5 bases and J by 0 bases, leaving 17 bases between them. The CDR3 runs 16 residues. Germline-derived CDR1 and CDR2 are MGHDK and SYGVNS. For the CDR3, the DNA is TGTGCCAGCAGTCCGATTGACCGGGACAACTCCTACGAGCAGTACTTC. Translation: CASSPIDRDNSYEQYF.

V and J are TRBV2 and TRBJ2-2; possibly TRBD1 or TRBD2 for D (6 bases each). This CDR3 is 15 amino acids long. The V end lost 2 bases, the J end lost 6 bases, and 13 bases lay between the germline ends. Germline values: CDR1 SNHLY, CDR2 FYNNEI. The CDR3 region is CASSESRGQAGELFF. The CDR3 nucleotides read TGTGCCAGCAGTGAATCACGGGGGCAAGCCGGGGAGCTGTTTTTT.

The rearrangement uses TRBV20-1 and TRBJ1-1; D unclear. V lost 7 bases and J lost 5, with 14 bases in between. The length of the CDR3 is 12 residues. Germline V gene lookup returns CDR1 DFQATT and CDR2 SNEGSKA (reference sequence). The CDR3: CSGRTGETEAFF. DNA for the CDR3: TGCAGTGGACGTACCGGAGAGACTGAAGCTTTCTTT.

The rearrangement uses TRBV6-5 and TRBJ2-2; D ambiguous. Trimming shortened V by 2 bases and J by 1 base, and 8 bases separated the two germline ends. CDR3 size: 15 residues. Germline V gene lookup returns CDR1 MNHEY and CDR2 SVGAGI. Written as DNA, the CDR3 is TGTGCCAGCAGTTACATAACCAAGAACACCGGGGAGCTGTTTTTT. Translated: CASSYITKNTGELFF.

This clonotype occurred many times. J is TRBJ1-6 and V is TRBV6-5; D is perhaps TRBD1 (5 bases). The CDR3 has 14 amino acids. The germline V and J ends were trimmed by 2 bases and 9 bases, with 11 bases remaining between them. CDR1 and CDR2 (germline): MNHEY, SVGAGI. The CDR3 DNA sequence: TGTGCCAGCAGTTACAGGGACGACAGTTCACCCCTCCACTTT. Amino acids: CASSYRDDSSPLHF.

Worth noting for this clonotype: A much larger clone lies a single base off, so this may be a read error. The chain couples TRBV7-3 to TRBJ1-2, with D uncertain. Germline V gene sequence: CDR1 SGHTA, CDR2 FQGTGA. The CDR3 is 14 amino acids. CDR3 loop: CASSLVGRTNGYAF. CDR3 DNA: TGTGCCAGCAGTTTAGTTGGCAGGACTAATGGCTACGCCTTC.

The chain is built from TRBV11-2 and TRBJ1-1; D remains unclear. CDR1 and CDR2 (germline): SGHAT, FQNNGV. The CDR3 contains 12 residues. The V and J ends lost 3 bases and 10 bases respectively, with 12 bases between them. The CDR3: CASSFRITGAFF. Written as DNA, the CDR3 is TGTGCCAGCAGCTTTAGAATCACCGGAGCTTTCTTT.

This clonotype showed up many times. The junction and the germline gene differ at one end; a read error may be behind it. Here the CDR3 DNA reads TGTGCCAGCGGTGAGGGGAAGGACTATGGCTACACCTTC. Amino acid sequence: CASGEGKDYGYTF. V gene TRBV2 combines with J gene TRBJ1-2; D is perhaps TRBD1 (5 bases). Germline CDR1 SNHLY, CDR2 FYNNEI. The CDR3 has 13 amino acids.

The table lists this clonotype with a few counts. In nucleotides, the CDR3 is TGTGCCAGCAGTTCATCACTCGGGGGGCTCAATCAGCCCCAGCATTTT. Encoded protein: CASSSSLGGLNQPQHF. The genes are TRBV7-2 and TRBJ1-5; perhaps TRBD1 as D (6 bases). Germline V gene data show CDR1 as SGHTA and CDR2 as FQGNSA. Trimming cost V 6 bases and J 3 bases, with 18 bases left between them. The CDR3 has 16 residues.

On this clonotype itself: The junction shows a germline mismatch at one end, possibly a read error. The chain combines TRBV5-4 with TRBJ2-5; D remains ambiguous. Germline V lookup: CDR1 SGHNT, CDR2 YYREEE (reference sequence). This CDR3 region has 15 residues. In DNA, the CDR3 is TGTGCCAGCAGCGTAGCTGGATGGCGCCAAGAGGCCCAGTACTTC. This codes for CASSVAGWRQEAQYF. Full variable domain (rest looked up from reference TRBV5-4 and TRBJ2-5): ETGVTQSPTHLIKTRGQQVTLRCSSQSGHNTVSWYQQALGQGPQFIFQYYREEENGRGNFPPRFSGLQFPNYSSELNVNALELDDSALYLCASSVAGWRQEAQYFGPGTRLLVL.

The J gene is TRBJ1-3, the V gene TRBV29-1; perhaps TRBD1 as D (5 bases). CDR1 SQVTM and CDR2 ANQGSEA come from the germline V gene. V lost 5 bases and J lost 0, with 14 bases in between. The CDR3 covers 15 residues. DNA of the CDR3: TGCAGCGTTTGGAGGGGCAGGAGCTCTGGAAACACCATATATTTT. Translating gives CSVWRGRSSGNTIYF. The full variable domain, rest sourced from reference TRBV29-1 and TRBJ1-3, is SAVISQKPSRDICQRGTSLTIQCQVDSQVTMMFWYRQQPGQSLTLIATANQGSEATYESGFVIDKFPISRPNLTFSTLTVSNMSPEDSSIYLCSVWRGRSSGNTIYFGEGSWLTVV.

This clonotype was picked up many times. The V call is TRBV7-9, the J call TRBJ1-2; D call uncertain. V was shortened by 4 bases and J by 8 bases, with 8 bases between the two germline ends. This CDR3 contains 11 residues. Germline V gene sequence: CDR1 SEHNR, CDR2 FQNEAQ (reference sequence). The CDR3 reads CASSSRAGYTF. The CDR3 coding sequence is TGTGCCAGCAGCTCCCGGGCGGGCTACACCTTC.

The table lists this clonotype with many counts. The chain is built from TRBV2 and TRBJ1-2; D remains ambiguous. The germline CDR1 and CDR2 sequences are SNHLY and FYNNEI. The CDR3 spans 13 residues. Trimming cost V 6 bases and J 2 bases, with 10 bases left between them. CDR3 sequence: CASRMTTNYGYTF. CDR3 in DNA: TGTGCCAGCAGGATGACAACGAACTATGGCTACACCTTC.

This clonotype was detected only once. A read error may produce the germline difference seen at one junction end. The rearrangement uses TRBV6-6 and TRBJ1-1, with D possibly matching TRBD1 (5 bases). The CDR3 is 13 residues long. In germline, CDR1 is MNHNY, CDR2 SVGAGI (reference sequence). The CDR3 here is CAISDPSTGQAFF. CDR3 DNA sequence: TGTGCCATCAGTGACCCATCCACAGGACAAGCTTTCTTT.

The CDR3 spells CASSILGQGAEQYF. The DNA of the CDR3 is TGTGCCAGCAGCATCCTCGGACAGGGGGCCGAGCAGTACTTC. The chain is built from TRBV7-2 and TRBJ2-7, with 11 bases lining up with TRBD1. Germline assignment: CDR1 SGHTA and CDR2 FQGNSA. After removal of 5 bases from V and 6 bases from J, the junction contained 6 bases not matched to a gene. The CDR3 totals 14 residues.

This clonotype has a handful of counts. The rearrangement joins TRBV25-1 to TRBJ1-4; D call uncertain. Trimming removed 3 bases at V and 7 bases at J, with 12 bases between. CDR1 MGHDK and CDR2 SYGVNS come from the germline V gene. The CDR3 totals 14 residues. The CDR3 region is CASSDRAFREKLFF. In nucleotides, the CDR3 is TGTGCCAGCAGTGATCGGGCATTCCGTGAAAAACTGTTTTTT.

This clonotype was picked up many times. The V and J genes are TRBV7-2 and TRBJ2-6; D may be TRBD2 (7 bases). Germline CDR1 SGHTA, CDR2 FQGNSA. Between the trimmed V and J ends, which lost 2 bases and 0 bases, there was a span of 17 bases. The CDR3 length is 19 residues. The DNA for the CDR3 is TGTGCCAGCAGCTTATGGGGGGGCGGGGCTGCCTCTGGGGCCAACGTCCTGACTTTC. Translating it yields CASSLWGGGAASGANVLTF.